The entry that follows covers one T cell receptor beta chain sequence. The entry originates in a study of OX40 agonist ivuxolimab in advanced cancers. The data were produced by immunoSEQ multiplex PCR, yet TCRdb's version contains in-frame clones alone and is incomplete. This table has under 90,000 clones, approximately 80% appearing once. Germline V lookup: CDR1 SQVTM, CDR2 ANQGSEA. V lost 1 base and J 6 bases, leaving 6 bases between the germline ends. This CDR3 contains 11 residues. The receptor comes from an adult with an advanced solid tumor such as melanoma, head and neck, liver or kidney cancer. V usage is TRBV29-1 and J usage is TRBJ1-2; the D is unclear. Sample: CD4+ or CD8+ T cells sorted from blood, taken in a trial of the OX40 agonist ivuxolimab. For the CDR3, the DNA is TGCAGCGTTGAAGGAGGACATGGCTACACCTTC. Translation: CSVEGGHGYTF.